What follows describes a single T cell receptor (beta chain). This clonotype was seen only a few times. This clone's antigen is unknown. Base qualities were left out, and no much larger clone turns up one base away. Receptors were amplified or captured by 5' RACE. The run used an Illumina HiSeq 2500. A second PCR of about 7 to 12 cycles was run with a J-beta primer mix and a sample-barcoded 5' primer. A template-switch 5' adaptor carrying 12 random nucleotides introduced a unique molecular identifier onto each TCR beta cDNA molecule. At least 2.5 million CDR3-containing paired-end reads were obtained from each sample. First-strand cDNA synthesis was performed from all RNA using the Mint cDNA synthesis kit, with priming by a TRBC-specific oligonucleotide. Following uracil-DNA glycosylase treatment, all cDNA underwent a first 18-cycle PCR with the universal primers M1SS and BC2_uni_R. The published analysis was carried out like this. For normalization, 1 million high-quality reads were randomly selected from each sample, with every read carrying a distinct molecular identifier. Reads sharing molecular identifiers were discarded rather than binned into consensus sequences. CDR3 identification, clonotype clustering and error correction used MiTCR with a Q25 quality threshold and the strictest error-elimination algorithm. A nonparametric unseen species model with Euler transformation was used to estimate a lower bound on total TCR beta diversity. TCRdb reanalyzed the raw reads on its own, using fastp at Q25 for trimming and MiXCR for clone calling, and kept in-frame beta chains. Every distinct CDR3 protein forms one entry, paired with its most common genes and DNA. Here the V and J calls rest on TCRdb's processing, not on the authors' analysis. This sample comprises 1 million or so distinct CDR3 sequences, 40% to 50% of them detected only once. 18% of the sample is taken by the ten largest.

The donors were 40 or so Caucasian individuals from Russia, aged roughly 6 to 95 years, who were systemically healthy. Ten milliliters of peripheral blood were drawn from each donor into EDTA-treated Vacutainer tubes. Ficoll-Paque density-gradient centrifugation was used to isolate PBMCs, with at least 6.5 million per sample. Total RNA, at least 6 micrograms per sample, was extracted from PBMCs with Trizol reagent. Naive CD45RAhigh/CD27high T cell percentages were measured by flow cytometry on a PBMC aliquot from every donor. The V end gives up 5 bases and the J end 7 bases, leaving 8 bases in the junction not matched to a gene. The CDR3 covers 15 residues, taking in both the cysteine and the phenylalanine. The read is trimmed to its CDR3 DNA, 45 bases read in frame from base 1. The germline V gene (reference sequence) supplies CDR1 MNHNY and CDR2 SVGAGI. The data are from a study of blood T cells in healthy people across ages (dated by TCRdb to between 2015 and 2016). For the study in its entirety: In model experiments, template switching captured roughly one uniquely barcoded TCR beta cDNA molecule for every two T cells. Four age groups were formed from the donors: young (average approximately 16 years), middle-aged (just under 40), aged (62) and long-lived (82). Age-related changes in TCR beta repertoire diversity were measured in the study by deep sequencing normalized with unique cDNA molecular identifiers. To avoid experimental bias, donors of different ages were distributed randomly across sequencing lanes. For two donors (one aged 18 to 30 and one aged 80 or older), the study analyzed two additional independent replicas of 1 million unique cDNA reads from the same blood draw.

Study-wide findings and limitations: Bulk unsorted PBMC profiling prevented conclusive comparison of naive and antigen-experienced compartments. The CMV infection status of donors was not known, potentially confounding age-related changes in expanded clonotypes. Estimates of total diversity based on one million sequenced T cells were considered lower bounds and underestimates. Observed TCR beta diversity correlated strongly with the percentage of naive T cells measured by flow cytometry. Compared with the aged group, the long-lived group had more naive CD4+ T cells, fewer expanded clones and increased TCR diversity, a pattern suggesting age selection. As age increased, observed TCR beta diversity per million T cells dropped in a roughly linear way, and a significant reduction was already evident by age 40.

The rearrangement combines TRBV6-6 with TRBJ2-1; TRBD2 agrees with 10 junctional bases. Specimen: blood. This clonotype was sampled from a woman aged 60-75 years in good health. The nucleotides are TGTGCCAGCAGTCTCACGGCTAGCGGGAGTAATGAGCAGTTCTTC. It specifies CASSLTASGSNEQFF.